The rows below give T cell receptor beta chains drawn from one sample of a study of response to subunit inactivated influenza vaccine. TCRdb fed the RT-PCR reads into MiXCR, producing one record per CDR3 protein. Of about 190,000 distinct CDR3 sequences in the sample, 14% were seen once. The sequencing here drew on CD8+ T cells sorted from PBMCs, taken 4 to 6 days after vaccination. Receptors were obtained from a man aged 50-59 years who received an inactivated influenza vaccine. CDR3s include the opening cysteine and the closing phenylalanine or tryptophan. A D gene is named only where the DNA matches it firmly. The size entry is marked missing in some rows and otherwise reads once, few, many or a size class.

many,TRBJ1-1,TRBV30,NA,CAWIPGSEAFF,TGTGCCTGGATTCCAGGGAGTGAAGCTTTCTTT
NA,TRBJ2-7,TRBV20-1,NA,CSASKGSYEQYF,TGCAGTGCTAGTAAGGGTTCCTACGAGCAGTACTTC
once,TRBJ2-1,TRBV2,NA,CASRPPDRRWQFF,TGTGCCAGCAGGCCCCCAGACAGGCGGTGGCAGTTCTTC
NA,TRBJ1-1,TRBV12-3/TRBV12-4,NA,CASSFGRTNTEAFF,TGTGCCAGCAGTTTCGGCAGAACGAACACTGAAGCTTTCTTT
many,TRBJ2-7,TRBV6-1,NA,CATLLIRSSYEQYF,TGTGCCACCCTGCTGATCCGGTCCTCCTACGAGCAGTACTTC
NA,TRBJ2-7,TRBV6-1,NA,CASSEEATLSYEQYF,TGTGCCAGCAGTGAAGAGGCTACCCTCTCCTACGAGCAGTACTTC
few,TRBJ2-3,TRBV4-3,TRBD2,CASSQEVLGLAGADTQYF,TGCGCCAGCAGCCAAGAAGTCCTCGGACTAGCGGGAGCAGATACGCAGTATTTT
few,TRBJ1-6,TRBV27,NA,CSPGVHNSPLHF,TGTTCCCCAGGGGTCCATAATTCACCCCTCCACTTT
many,TRBJ2-5,TRBV29-1,TRBD2,CSVEFARGLAGGLQQETQYF,TGCAGCGTTGAATTCGCGAGGGGACTAGCGGGAGGGCTGCAGCAAGAGACCCAGTACTTC
many,TRBJ2-7,TRBV7-9,TRBD1,CASSSPGTGATYEQYF,TGTGCCAGCAGCTCCCCCGGGACAGGGGCAACCTACGAGCAGTACTTC
NA,TRBJ2-7,TRBV2,TRBD1,CASSDGTALVVEQYF,TGTGCCAGCAGTGACGGGACAGCCCTTGTTGTTGAGCAGTACTTC
many,TRBJ2-1,TRBV7-9,TRBD1,CAEQGYNEQFF,TGTGCCGAACAGGGGTACAATGAGCAGTTCTTC
few,TRBJ2-1,TRBV29-1,TRBD2,CSLTREFLVNEQFF,TGCAGCCTGACGCGGGAGTTTCTCGTCAATGAGCAGTTCTTC
few,TRBJ2-5,TRBV29-1,TRBD2,CSVDSYKREGQADETQYF,TGCAGCGTTGACTCATATAAGCGGGAGGGCCAAGCCGACGAGACCCAGTACTTC
NA,TRBJ2-7,TRBV5-6,TRBD1,CASSLGTGGKQYF,TGTGCCAGCAGCTTGGGGACAGGTGGTAAGCAGTACTTC
few,TRBJ2-3,TRBV13,TRBD1,CASSFSDRGRDTQYF,TGTGCCAGCAGCTTTAGCGACAGGGGAAGAGATACGCAGTATTTT
NA,TRBJ2-3,TRBV6-5,NA,CASSFARFTGTQYF,TGTGCCAGCAGTTTCGCCAGGTTCACGGGTACGCAGTATTTT